This is a list of T cell receptor beta chains from one sample in a study of tumor-infiltrating T cells and Merkel cell polyomavirus. The data were produced by immunoSEQ multiplex PCR, yet TCRdb's version contains in-frame clones alone and is incomplete. The sample consists of 900 or so clones, about 88% of them appearing once. The specimen was lymph node tissue. Every receptor here comes from a woman in her 70s with Merkel cell carcinoma. The CDR3 runs from the conserved cysteine through the conserved F or W. The D gene is left open where the match is weak. Where a row states a size, it is once, few, many or the class of an expanded clone; other rows omit it.

j_gene: TRBJ1-2
abundance: .
v_gene: TRBV7-9
d_gene: TRBD1
CDR3aa: CASSLAQAGGVIGYTF
CDR3nt: TGTGCCAGCAGCTTAGCCCAGGCAGGGGGTGTTATCGGCTACACCTTC

j_gene: TRBJ2-2
abundance: .
v_gene: TRBV21-1
d_gene: .
CDR3aa: CASSRDPLRDTGELFF
CDR3nt: TGTGCCAGCAGCAGAGACCCTCTTCGGGACACCGGGGAGCTGTTTTTT

j_gene: TRBJ2-1
abundance: .
v_gene: TRBV30
d_gene: TRBD2
CDR3aa: CAWTAGGPYNEQFF
CDR3nt: TGTGCCTGGACGGCGGGAGGGCCTTACAATGAGCAGTTCTTC

j_gene: TRBJ1-5
abundance: hyperexpanded
v_gene: TRBV13
d_gene: .
CDR3aa: CASSAGPSNQPQHF
CDR3nt: TGTGCCAGCAGCGCGGGGCCCAGCAATCAGCCCCAGCATTTT

j_gene: TRBJ1-5
abundance: .
v_gene: TRBV30
d_gene: TRBD1
CDR3aa: CAYARQGNQPQHF
CDR3nt: TGTGCCTACGCACGACAGGGGAATCAGCCCCAGCATTTT

j_gene: TRBJ2-5
abundance: .
v_gene: TRBV15
d_gene: TRBD2
CDR3aa: CATSGSGGETQYF
CDR3nt: TGTGCCACCAGCGGTAGCGGGGGAGAGACCCAGTACTTC

j_gene: TRBJ2-5
abundance: .
v_gene: TRBV18
d_gene: .
CDR3aa: CASSPPSGETQYF
CDR3nt: TGTGCCAGCTCACCACCCAGCGGGGAGACCCAGTACTTC

j_gene: TRBJ1-1
abundance: .
v_gene: TRBV30
d_gene: TRBD1
CDR3aa: CAWRSDRVRHTEAFF
CDR3nt: TGTGCCTGGAGATCAGACAGGGTAAGGCACACTGAAGCTTTCTTT

j_gene: TRBJ1-3
abundance: .
v_gene: TRBV19
d_gene: .
CDR3aa: CATRQANTIYF
CDR3nt: TGTGCCACCAGACAGGCAAACACCATATATTTT

j_gene: TRBJ2-1
abundance: .
v_gene: TRBV5-5
d_gene: .
CDR3aa: CASSLVGGGAHNKQFF
CDR3nt: TGTGCCAGCAGCCTGGTGGGGGGGGGCGCCCACAATAAGCAGTTCTTC

j_gene: TRBJ1-1
abundance: .
v_gene: TRBV30
d_gene: TRBD1
CDR3aa: CAWSIDRGTEAFF
CDR3nt: TGTGCCTGGAGTATCGACAGGGGGACTGAAGCTTTCTTT

j_gene: TRBJ1-2
abundance: .
v_gene: TRBV4-3
d_gene: .
CDR3aa: CASSQDTGANYGYTF
CDR3nt: TGCGCCAGCAGCCAAGATACAGGAGCTAACTATGGCTACACCTTC

j_gene: TRBJ2-1
abundance: .
v_gene: TRBV9
d_gene: .
CDR3aa: CASSVDGRSSYNEQFF
CDR3nt: TGTGCCAGCAGCGTAGATGGCCGCAGCTCCTACAATGAGCAGTTCTTC

j_gene: TRBJ2-5
abundance: few
v_gene: TRBV27
d_gene: .
CDR3aa: CASSTQGGETQYF
CDR3nt: TGTGCCAGCAGTACGCAGGGGGGAGAGACCCAGTACTTC

j_gene: TRBJ2-1
abundance: .
v_gene: TRBV6-6
d_gene: TRBD1
CDR3aa: CASSYGRGTRSNEQFF
CDR3nt: TGTGCCAGCAGTTACGGCAGGGGGACCAGGAGCAATGAGCAGTTCTTC

j_gene: TRBJ2-7
abundance: .
v_gene: TRBV10-3
d_gene: TRBD2
CDR3aa: CAIRGGSSGEQYF
CDR3nt: TGTGCCATCAGGGGGGGGTCGTCGGGGGAGCAGTACTTC

j_gene: TRBJ1-2
abundance: .
v_gene: TRBV7-8
d_gene: TRBD1
CDR3aa: CASRSNPGQGGYTF
CDR3nt: TGTGCCAGCCGATCAAACCCGGGACAGGGTGGCTACACCTTC

j_gene: TRBJ1-1
abundance: .
v_gene: TRBV18
d_gene: .
CDR3aa: CASSPKRNTEAFF
CDR3nt: TGTGCCAGCTCACCTAAGCGGAACACTGAAGCTTTCTTT

j_gene: TRBJ1-2
abundance: .
v_gene: TRBV4-1
d_gene: TRBD1
CDR3aa: CASSQDARVQGAPGYTF
CDR3nt: TGCGCCAGCAGCCAAGACGCCCGCGTACAGGGGGCGCCGGGCTACACCTTC

j_gene: TRBJ2-1
abundance: .
v_gene: TRBV4-2
d_gene: TRBD2
CDR3aa: CASSQAASGRGFYEQFF
CDR3nt: TGTGCCAGCAGCCAAGCGGCGAGCGGGAGGGGGTTTTATGAGCAGTTCTTC

j_gene: TRBJ1-2
abundance: once
v_gene: TRBV6-5
d_gene: TRBD1
CDR3aa: CASSLQGTGYGYTF
CDR3nt: TGTGCCAGCAGTCTACAGGGGACGGGCTATGGCTACACCTTC

j_gene: TRBJ1-2
abundance: .
v_gene: TRBV30
d_gene: .
CDR3aa: CAWSRQAGGYTF
CDR3nt: TGTGCCTGGAGTCGTCAGGCTGGTGGCTACACCTTC

j_gene: TRBJ2-1
abundance: .
v_gene: TRBV5-1
d_gene: .
CDR3aa: CASSDRLHNYNEQFF
CDR3nt: TGCGCCAGCAGCGATAGACTCCACAATTACAATGAGCAGTTCTTC

j_gene: TRBJ2-1
abundance: .
v_gene: TRBV4-3
d_gene: TRBD2
CDR3aa: CASSQDRNSAGVYNEQFF
CDR3nt: TGCGCCAGCAGCCAAGATCGCAACTCGGCGGGGGTGTACAATGAGCAGTTCTTC

j_gene: TRBJ1-2
abundance: .
v_gene: TRBV25-1
d_gene: TRBD1
CDR3aa: CASSATGNYGYTF
CDR3nt: TGTGCCAGCAGCGCGACAGGGAACTATGGCTACACCTTC

j_gene: TRBJ2-1
abundance: once
v_gene: TRBV4-2
d_gene: TRBD2
CDR3aa: CASSQDIGGAYNEQFF
CDR3nt: TGTGCCAGCAGCCAAGATATCGGGGGGGCCTACAATGAGCAGTTCTTC

j_gene: TRBJ1-4
abundance: .
v_gene: TRBV29-1
d_gene: TRBD1
CDR3aa: CSVGQGYSTNEKLFF
CDR3nt: TGCAGCGTGGGACAGGGGTATTCAACTAATGAAAAACTGTTTTTT

j_gene: TRBJ2-3
abundance: .
v_gene: TRBV10-3
d_gene: .
CDR3aa: CAISEVSRASTDTQYF
CDR3nt: TGTGCCATCAGTGAGGTTAGCAGGGCTAGCACAGATACGCAGTATTTT

j_gene: TRBJ1-1
abundance: .
v_gene: TRBV5-1
d_gene: .
CDR3aa: CASTRAYMNTEAFF
CDR3nt: TGCGCCAGCACCAGGGCGTACATGAACACTGAAGCTTTCTTT

j_gene: TRBJ1-1
abundance: .
v_gene: TRBV10-3
d_gene: TRBD1
CDR3aa: CAITGQGANTEAFF
CDR3nt: TGTGCCATCACCGGACAGGGGGCGAACACTGAAGCTTTCTTT

j_gene: TRBJ2-3
abundance: .
v_gene: TRBV27
d_gene: .
CDR3aa: CASSLSIRPGDTQYF
CDR3nt: TGTGCCAGCAGTTTATCAATCCGCCCGGGAGATACGCAGTATTTT

j_gene: TRBJ2-1
abundance: .
v_gene: TRBV18
d_gene: TRBD1
CDR3aa: CASSPSAGGLNEQFF
CDR3nt: TGTGCCAGCTCACCATCCGCAGGGGGTCTCAATGAGCAGTTCTTC

j_gene: TRBJ2-1
abundance: .
v_gene: TRBV27
d_gene: .
CDR3aa: CASSLAGGLSYNEQFF
CDR3nt: TGTGCCAGCAGTTTAGCGGGCGGCCTCTCCTACAATGAGCAGTTCTTC

j_gene: TRBJ2-7
abundance: once
v_gene: TRBV4-1
d_gene: .
CDR3aa: CASSQYRGRGEITYEQYF
CDR3nt: TGCGCCAGCAGCCAATATAGGGGGAGGGGGGAGATTACCTACGAGCAGTACTTC

j_gene: TRBJ2-5
abundance: .
v_gene: TRBV7-2
d_gene: .
CDR3aa: CASSFQGNAETQYF
CDR3nt: TGTGCCAGCAGCTTTCAGGGGAACGCAGAGACCCAGTACTTC

j_gene: TRBJ2-7
abundance: .
v_gene: TRBV14
d_gene: .
CDR3aa: CASSPSGYEQYF
CDR3nt: TGTGCCAGCAGCCCTTCAGGTTACGAGCAGTACTTC

j_gene: TRBJ1-4
abundance: .
v_gene: TRBV7-8
d_gene: .
CDR3aa: CASSSYSTRNEKLFF
CDR3nt: TGTGCCAGCAGCTCCTACAGTACTCGTAATGAAAAACTGTTTTTT

j_gene: TRBJ2-3
abundance: .
v_gene: TRBV10-3
d_gene: TRBD2
CDR3aa: CAISALRGGGGADTQYF
CDR3nt: TGTGCCATCAGTGCCCTCCGGGGCGGGGGGGGCGCAGATACGCAGTATTTT

j_gene: TRBJ1-2
abundance: .
v_gene: TRBV9
d_gene: .
CDR3aa: CASSVEGDYGYTF
CDR3nt: TGTGCCAGCAGCGTAGAAGGGGACTATGGCTACACCTTC

j_gene: TRBJ1-1
abundance: .
v_gene: TRBV7-8
d_gene: TRBD1
CDR3aa: CASSSSTGTYTEAFF
CDR3nt: TGTGCCAGCAGCTCCTCGACAGGGACCTACACTGAAGCTTTCTTT

j_gene: TRBJ2-6
abundance: .
v_gene: TRBV30
d_gene: .
CDR3aa: CAWRTESRANVLTF
CDR3nt: TGTGCCTGGAGGACTGAAAGTCGGGCCAACGTCCTGACTTTC

j_gene: TRBJ1-4
abundance: .
v_gene: TRBV10-3
d_gene: TRBD1
CDR3aa: CATSIQGVNEKLFF
CDR3nt: TGTGCCACCTCTATACAGGGGGTAAATGAAAAACTGTTTTTT

j_gene: TRBJ2-5
abundance: .
v_gene: TRBV27
d_gene: .
CDR3aa: CASSLSRQGETQYF
CDR3nt: TGTGCCAGCAGTTTAAGTCGCCAGGGAGAGACCCAGTACTTC

j_gene: TRBJ2-3
abundance: .
v_gene: TRBV18
d_gene: TRBD2
CDR3aa: CASSSGLAGGTDTQYF
CDR3nt: TGTGCCAGCTCATCGGGACTAGCGGGGGGCACAGATACGCAGTATTTT

j_gene: TRBJ2-2
abundance: few
v_gene: TRBV5-6
d_gene: TRBD2
CDR3aa: CASNSLTSGGSNTGELFF
CDR3nt: TGTGCCAGCAACTCCTTAACTAGCGGGGGATCGAACACCGGGGAGCTGTTTTTT

j_gene: TRBJ1-5
abundance: .
v_gene: TRBV2
d_gene: TRBD1
CDR3aa: CASSEEGTGNQPQHF
CDR3nt: TGTGCCAGCAGTGAAGAGGGGACAGGGAACCAGCCCCAGCATTTT

j_gene: TRBJ2-5
abundance: .
v_gene: TRBV29-1
d_gene: TRBD2
CDR3aa: CSIWGGAQYF
CDR3nt: TGCAGCATTTGGGGGGGGGCCCAGTACTTC